This entry features one T cell receptor beta chain sequence. These data come from a study of blood T cells in healthy people across ages. The CDR3 totals 17 residues. Germline lookup yields CDR1 MRHNA and CDR2 SNTAGT. V gave up 0 bases and J gave up 2 bases, with 16 bases separating them. The use of a sample-barcoded 5' primer and a J-beta primer mix characterized a second PCR of roughly 7 to 11 cycles. From the 5' RACE reads, TCRdb called clonotypes with MiXCR, one entry per CDR3 protein. Of over 700,000 distinct CDR3 sequences detected, 20% to 30% appear once; the ten largest clones hold 9.4%. The same sample was also used in a study of T cells of mothers and their children. As that study records: A few healthy Caucasian mothers served as donors, and their six children did as well.

V usage is TRBV6-4 and J usage is TRBJ2-5; no reliable D call. This sequence was found in a boy younger than 18 in good health. Sequencing was carried out using blood. The CDR3, as DNA: TGTGCCAGCAGTGACTCTTTGGGCAGGCGAAAACAAGAGACCCAGTACTTC. Translated, it gives CASSDSLGRRKQETQYF.